This TCR beta chain was sequenced during a study of T-cell memory formation after mild COVID-19. On this clonotype: Its antigen remains unknown.

Germline values: CDR1 LNHDA, CDR2 SQIVND (reference sequence). Trimming stripped 5 bases from V and 0 bases from J, with 14 bases between. The CDR3 spans 15 residues. One entry per CDR3 protein results from TCRdb running MiXCR on the 5' RACE reads. The profile covers about 110,000 distinct CDR3 sequences, with more than 15% appearing a single time and less than 35% taken by the ten largest. Study-wide points: What remained unconfirmed was the SARS-CoV-2 specificity of second-wave clones peaking on day 37.

Sample: PBMCs or a T cell subset sorted from them (not recorded which). The clonotype comes from an adult woman who had mild COVID-19 (a few samples of this study predate the infection). Cell type and time point are not known. The chain is built from TRBV19 and TRBJ2-7, with a tentative D call TRBD1 (6 bases). The DNA for the CDR3 is TGTGCCAGTAGTGAGCAGACAGGTATCTCCTACGAGCAGTACTTC. Protein sequence: CASSEQTGISYEQYF. The complete variable domain, with remaining parts taken from reference TRBV19 and TRBJ2-7, reads DGGITQSPKYLFRKEGQNVTLSCEQNLNHDAMYWYRQDPGQGLRLIYYSQIVNDFQKGDIAEGYSVSREKKESFPLTVTSAQKNPTAFYLCASSEQTGISYEQYFGPGTRLTVT.